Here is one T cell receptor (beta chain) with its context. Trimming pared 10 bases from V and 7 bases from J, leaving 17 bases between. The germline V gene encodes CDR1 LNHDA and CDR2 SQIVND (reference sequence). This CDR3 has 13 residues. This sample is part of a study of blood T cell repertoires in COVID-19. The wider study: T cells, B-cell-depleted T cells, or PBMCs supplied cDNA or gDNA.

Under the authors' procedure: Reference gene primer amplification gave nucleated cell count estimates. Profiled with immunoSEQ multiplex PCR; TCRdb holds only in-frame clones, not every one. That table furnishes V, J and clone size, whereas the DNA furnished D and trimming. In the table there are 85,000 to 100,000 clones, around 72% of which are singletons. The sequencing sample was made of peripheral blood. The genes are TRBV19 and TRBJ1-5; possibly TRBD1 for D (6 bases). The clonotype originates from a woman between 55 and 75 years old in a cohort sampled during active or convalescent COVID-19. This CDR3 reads CATESGGAQPQHF. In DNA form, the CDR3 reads TGTGCCACCGAATCGGGGGGGGCCCAGCCCCAGCATTTT.